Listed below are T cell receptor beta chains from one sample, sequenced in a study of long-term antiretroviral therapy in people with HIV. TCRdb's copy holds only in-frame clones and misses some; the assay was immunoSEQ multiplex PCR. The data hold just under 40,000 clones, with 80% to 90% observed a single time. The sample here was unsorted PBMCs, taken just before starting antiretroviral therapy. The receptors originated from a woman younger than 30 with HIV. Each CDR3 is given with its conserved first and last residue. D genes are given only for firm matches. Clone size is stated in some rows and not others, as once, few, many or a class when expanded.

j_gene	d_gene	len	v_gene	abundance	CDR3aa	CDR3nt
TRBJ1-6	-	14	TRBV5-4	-	CASSLRGGNSPLHF	TGTGCCAGCAGCTTGCGGGGCGGAAATTCACCCCTCCACTTT
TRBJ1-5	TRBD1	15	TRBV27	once	CASSPGGAANQPQHF	TGTGCCAGCAGTCCAGGGGGCGCCGCCAATCAGCCCCAGCATTTT
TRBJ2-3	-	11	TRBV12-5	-	CASGLADTQYF	TGTGCTAGTGGGCTAGCAGATACGCAGTATTTT
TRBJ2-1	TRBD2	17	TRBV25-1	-	CASSATRAGGVYNEQFF	TGTGCCAGCAGTGCTACTCGAGCGGGAGGGGTCTACAATGAGCAGTTCTTC
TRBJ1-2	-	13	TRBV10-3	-	CATGTYGNYGYTF	TGTGCCACCGGGACTTATGGAAACTATGGCTACACCTTC
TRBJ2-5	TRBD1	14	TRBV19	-	CASSGDRAEETQYF	TGTGCCAGTAGTGGAGACAGGGCGGAAGAGACCCAGTACTTC
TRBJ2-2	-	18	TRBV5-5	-	CASSLGRGRRRNTGELFF	TGTGCCAGCAGCTTGGGCAGGGGCCGGAGGAGGAACACCGGGGAGCTGTTTTTT
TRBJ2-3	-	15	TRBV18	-	CASSPPWQRTDTQYF	TGTGCCAGCTCACCACCGTGGCAGCGCACAGATACGCAGTATTTT
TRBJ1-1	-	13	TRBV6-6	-	CASSNSRDTEAFF	TGTGCCAGCAGTAACTCCCGGGACACTGAAGCTTTCTTT
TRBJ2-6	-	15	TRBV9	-	CASSPRISGANVLTF	TGTGCCAGCAGCCCCAGAATCTCTGGGGCCAACGTCCTGACTTTC
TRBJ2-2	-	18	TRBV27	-	CASSHKGLAGWGSGELFF	TGTGCCAGCAGTCATAAGGGCTTGGCAGGGTGGGGATCCGGGGAGCTGTTTTTT